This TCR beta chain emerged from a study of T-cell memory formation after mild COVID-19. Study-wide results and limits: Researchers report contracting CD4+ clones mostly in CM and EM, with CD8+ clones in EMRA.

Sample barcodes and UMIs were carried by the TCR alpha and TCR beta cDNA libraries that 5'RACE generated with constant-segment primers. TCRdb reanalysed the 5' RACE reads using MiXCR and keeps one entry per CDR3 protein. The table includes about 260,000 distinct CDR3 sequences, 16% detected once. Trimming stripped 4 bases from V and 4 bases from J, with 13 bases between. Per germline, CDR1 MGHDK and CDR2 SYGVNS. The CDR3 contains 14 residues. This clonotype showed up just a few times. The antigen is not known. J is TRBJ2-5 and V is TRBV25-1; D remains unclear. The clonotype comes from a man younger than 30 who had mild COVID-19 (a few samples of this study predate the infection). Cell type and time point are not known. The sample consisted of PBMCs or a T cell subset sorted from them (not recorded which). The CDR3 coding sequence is TGTGCCAGCAGTGGCCCCGGAGTTAGAGAGACCCAGTACTTC. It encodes CASSGPGVRETQYF.